A selection of T cell receptor beta chains follows, all from one sample in a study of human T cells and chemical hapten exposure. TCRdb processed the RACE reads anew with MiXCR; each CDR3 protein has one entry. The table has over 130,000 distinct CDR3 sequences, over 9.5% seen once. Sequencing used whole blood, obtained in connection with sensitization to the hapten diphenylcyclopropenone (DPC). The receptors shown here come from a woman between 50 and 59 years old with alopecia areata. Some clones in this sample may be carry-over from other donors' samples. The CDR3 runs from the conserved cysteine through the conserved F or W. The order of the fields is V gene, D gene, clone size, J gene, CDR3 protein, CDR3 DNA. D genes are given only for firm matches. Only some rows state a clone size, as once, few, many or a class for expanded clones.

v_gene: TRBV6-1; d_gene: TRBD1; abundance: .; j_gene: TRBJ1-1; CDR3aa: CASSDYRGRKFTEAFF; CDR3nt: TGTGCCAGCAGTGACTACAGGGGGCGGAAGTTCACTGAAGCTTTCTTT
v_gene: TRBV21-1; d_gene: .; abundance: .; j_gene: TRBJ2-7; CDR3aa: CASSKYKGTYEQYF; CDR3nt: TGTGCCAGCAGCAAGTATAAGGGAACCTACGAGCAGTACTTC
v_gene: TRBV14; d_gene: .; abundance: .; j_gene: TRBJ1-4; CDR3aa: CASSHWDSAVGEKLFF; CDR3nt: TGTGCCAGCAGCCATTGGGACTCCGCAGTTGGTGAAAAACTGTTTTTT
v_gene: TRBV7-9; d_gene: .; abundance: many; j_gene: TRBJ2-5; CDR3aa: CASSLAPRETQYF; CDR3nt: TGTGCCAGCAGCTTAGCCCCACGGGAGACCCAGTACTTC
v_gene: TRBV20-1; d_gene: .; abundance: few; j_gene: TRBJ2-5; CDR3aa: CSARDLKTQYF; CDR3nt: TGCAGTGCTAGAGATCTCAAGACCCAGTACTTC
v_gene: TRBV12-3/TRBV12-4; d_gene: TRBD2; abundance: few; j_gene: TRBJ2-5; CDR3aa: CASSLRTAGEETQYF; CDR3nt: TGTGCCAGCAGTTTAAGAACAGCGGGAGAAGAGACCCAGTACTTC
v_gene: TRBV7-9; d_gene: .; abundance: .; j_gene: TRBJ2-1; CDR3aa: CASRTMYNEQFF; CDR3nt: TGTGCCAGCAGGACCATGTACAATGAGCAGTTCTTC
v_gene: TRBV5-5; d_gene: .; abundance: few; j_gene: TRBJ2-3; CDR3aa: CASSFDGTDTQYF; CDR3nt: TGTGCCAGCAGCTTCGACGGCACAGATACGCAGTATTTT
v_gene: TRBV19; d_gene: .; abundance: few; j_gene: TRBJ2-1; CDR3aa: CASSQTRVDEQFF; CDR3nt: TGTGCCAGTAGCCAGACCAGGGTCGATGAGCAGTTCTTC
v_gene: TRBV5-1; d_gene: .; abundance: .; j_gene: TRBJ2-3; CDR3aa: CASSLASGTDTQYF; CDR3nt: TGCGCCAGCAGCTTGGCTAGCGGCACAGATACGCAGTATTTT
v_gene: TRBV4-3; d_gene: TRBD2; abundance: few; j_gene: TRBJ2-1; CDR3aa: CASSRTSGAYNEQFF; CDR3nt: TGCGCCAGCAGCAGGACTAGCGGAGCCTACAATGAGCAGTTCTTC
v_gene: TRBV5-1; d_gene: TRBD1; abundance: .; j_gene: TRBJ2-1; CDR3aa: CASSSPGQGDNEQFF; CDR3nt: TGCGCCAGCAGCTCCCCGGGACAGGGGGACAATGAGCAGTTCTTC
v_gene: TRBV6-1; d_gene: .; abundance: few; j_gene: TRBJ1-1; CDR3aa: CASSGIMNTEAFF; CDR3nt: TGTGCCAGCAGTGGAATTATGAACACTGAAGCTTTCTTT
v_gene: TRBV11-2; d_gene: TRBD2; abundance: many; j_gene: TRBJ2-5; CDR3aa: CASSRTSGLPFQETQYF; CDR3nt: TGTGCCAGCAGCAGGACTAGCGGACTACCCTTCCAAGAGACCCAGTACTTC
v_gene: TRBV29-1; d_gene: TRBD1; abundance: .; j_gene: TRBJ2-7; CDR3aa: CSVGQGWIYEQYF; CDR3nt: TGCAGCGTAGGACAGGGGTGGATCTACGAGCAGTACTTC
v_gene: TRBV7-2; d_gene: TRBD2; abundance: .; j_gene: TRBJ2-2; CDR3aa: CAIASGYSSRAGELFF; CDR3nt: TGTGCCATTGCTAGCGGGTACTCCTCTAGGGCCGGGGAGCTGTTTTTT
v_gene: TRBV5-1; d_gene: TRBD2; abundance: .; j_gene: TRBJ2-2; CDR3aa: CASDSGLNTGELFF; CDR3nt: TGCGCCAGCGATAGCGGGCTGAACACCGGGGAGCTGTTTTTT
v_gene: TRBV5-1; d_gene: TRBD1; abundance: few; j_gene: TRBJ1-1; CDR3aa: CASSQTGGSTEAFF; CDR3nt: TGCGCCAGCAGCCAGACAGGGGGAAGCACTGAAGCTTTCTTT
v_gene: TRBV6-1; d_gene: TRBD2; abundance: many; j_gene: TRBJ2-1; CDR3aa: CASSGGPWNEQFF; CDR3nt: TGTGCCAGCTCGGGAGGGCCTTGGAATGAGCAGTTCTTC
v_gene: TRBV5-1; d_gene: .; abundance: many; j_gene: TRBJ2-1; CDR3aa: CASTSIPDENNEQFF; CDR3nt: TGCGCCAGCACCTCCATACCGGACGAAAACAATGAGCAGTTCTTC
v_gene: TRBV6-5; d_gene: TRBD2; abundance: many; j_gene: TRBJ2-7; CDR3aa: CASSYSRRGLISYEQYF; CDR3nt: TGTGCCAGCAGTTACTCGAGGCGGGGGTTGATTTCCTACGAGCAGTACTTC
v_gene: TRBV11-2; d_gene: .; abundance: many; j_gene: TRBJ2-1; CDR3aa: CASSLSGYLNEQFF; CDR3nt: TGTGCCAGCAGCTTAAGCGGCTACCTAAATGAGCAGTTCTTC
v_gene: TRBV5-1; d_gene: TRBD1; abundance: .; j_gene: TRBJ1-1; CDR3aa: CASSLTGGPPYTEAFF; CDR3nt: TGCGCCAGCAGCCTCACAGGGGGGCCCCCGTACACTGAAGCTTTCTTT
v_gene: TRBV20-1; d_gene: TRBD2; abundance: .; j_gene: TRBJ2-3; CDR3aa: CSAPRTSGSFTDTQYF; CDR3nt: TGCAGTGCTCCGCGGACTAGCGGGAGTTTCACAGATACGCAGTATTTT
v_gene: TRBV7-9; d_gene: TRBD1; abundance: many; j_gene: TRBJ1-6; CDR3aa: CASSTTGDSPLHF; CDR3nt: TGTGCCAGCAGCACGACAGGGGATTCACCCCTCCACTTT
v_gene: TRBV7-2; d_gene: TRBD1; abundance: few; j_gene: TRBJ1-5; CDR3aa: CASSPPGQGIYQPQHF; CDR3nt: TGTGCCAGCAGTCCTCCGGGACAGGGGATCTATCAGCCCCAGCATTTT
v_gene: TRBV12-3/TRBV12-4; d_gene: .; abundance: .; j_gene: TRBJ1-5; CDR3aa: CASRSQLSHQPQHF; CDR3nt: TGTGCCAGCAGGTCTCAATTAAGTCATCAGCCCCAGCATTTT
v_gene: TRBV20-1; d_gene: .; abundance: many; j_gene: TRBJ2-5; CDR3aa: CSAGGTAQETQYF; CDR3nt: TGCAGTGCTGGCGGGACAGCACAAGAGACCCAGTACTTC
v_gene: TRBV7-9; d_gene: .; abundance: few; j_gene: TRBJ2-2; CDR3aa: CASRGHISNTGELFF; CDR3nt: TGTGCCAGCAGGGGACACATTTCGAACACCGGGGAGCTGTTTTTT